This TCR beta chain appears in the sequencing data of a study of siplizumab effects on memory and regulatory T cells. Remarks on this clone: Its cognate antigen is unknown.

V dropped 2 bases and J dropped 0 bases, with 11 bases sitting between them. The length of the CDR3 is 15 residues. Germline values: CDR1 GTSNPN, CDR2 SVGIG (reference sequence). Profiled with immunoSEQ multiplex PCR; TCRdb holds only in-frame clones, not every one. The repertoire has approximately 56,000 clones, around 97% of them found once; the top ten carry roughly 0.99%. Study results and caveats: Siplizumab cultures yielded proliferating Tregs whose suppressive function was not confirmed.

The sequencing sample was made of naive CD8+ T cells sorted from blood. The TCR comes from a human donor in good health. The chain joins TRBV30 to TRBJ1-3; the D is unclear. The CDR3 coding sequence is TGTGCCTGGAGTATTGTCCAATACTCTGGAAACACCATATATTTT. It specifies CAWSIVQYSGNTIYF.